This paragraph reports one TCR beta chain. This sample was taken from a study of shared clonotypes between healthy human individuals. V dropped 1 base and J dropped 7 bases, with 7 bases sitting between them. The germline gives CDR1 SGHVS, CDR2 FQNEAQ. This CDR3 is built from 12 residues. Naive CD8 cells lacked CD45RO and underwent positive selection for CCR7, leaving out terminally differentiated effector memory CD45RA+ cells. Assay used: immunoSEQ multiplex PCR; TCRdb lists only in-frame clones, some missing. The sample lists millions of clones, over 85% occurring once. The sequenced material came from naive CD8+ T cells sorted from blood. The rearrangement uses TRBV7-8 and TRBJ1-1, with D possibly TRBD1 on 5 matching bases. This TCR was recovered from a man younger than 35 in good health. The CDR3 coding sequence is TGTGCCAGCAGCTTAGGAGACAGTGAAGCTTTCTTT. Amino acid sequence: CASSLGDSEAFF. The full variable domain, its missing parts supplied by reference TRBV7-8 and TRBJ1-1, is GAGVSQSPRYKVAKRGQDVALRCDPISGHVSLFWYQQALGQGPEFLTYFQNEAQLDKSGLPSDRFFAERPEGSVSTLKIQRTQQEDSAVYLCASSLGDSEAFFGQGTRLTVV.